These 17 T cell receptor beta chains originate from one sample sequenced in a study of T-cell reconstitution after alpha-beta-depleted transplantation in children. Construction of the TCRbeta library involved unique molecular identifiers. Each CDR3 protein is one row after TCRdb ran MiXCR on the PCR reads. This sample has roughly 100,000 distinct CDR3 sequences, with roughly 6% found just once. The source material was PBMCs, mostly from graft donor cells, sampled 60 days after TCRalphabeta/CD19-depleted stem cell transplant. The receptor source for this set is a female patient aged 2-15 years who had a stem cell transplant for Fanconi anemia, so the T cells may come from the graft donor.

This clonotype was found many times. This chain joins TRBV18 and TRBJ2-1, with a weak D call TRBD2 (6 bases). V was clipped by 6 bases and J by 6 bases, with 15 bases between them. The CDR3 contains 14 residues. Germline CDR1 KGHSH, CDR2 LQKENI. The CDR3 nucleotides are TGTGCCAGCTCGCAACTAGCCCCTGGCAATGAGCAGTTCTTC. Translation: CASSQLAPGNEQFF. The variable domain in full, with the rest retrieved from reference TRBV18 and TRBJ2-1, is NAGVMQNPRHLVRRRGQEARLRCSPMKGHSHVYWYRQLPEEGLKFMVYLQKENIIDESGMPKERFSAEFPKEGPSILRIQQVVRGDSAAYFCASSQLAPGNEQFFGPGTRLTVL.

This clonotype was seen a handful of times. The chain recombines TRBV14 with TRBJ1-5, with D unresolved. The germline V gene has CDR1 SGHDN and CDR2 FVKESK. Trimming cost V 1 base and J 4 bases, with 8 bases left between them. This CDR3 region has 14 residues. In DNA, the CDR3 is TGTGCCAGCAGCCAAGTAGGCAGAAATCAGCCCCAGCATTTT. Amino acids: CASSQVGRNQPQHF.

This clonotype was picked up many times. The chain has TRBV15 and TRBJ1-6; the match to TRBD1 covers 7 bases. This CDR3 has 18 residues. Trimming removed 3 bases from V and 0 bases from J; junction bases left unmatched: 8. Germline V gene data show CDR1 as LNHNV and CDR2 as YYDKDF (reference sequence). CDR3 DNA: TGTGCCACCAGCAGGTTTGCCAGGGGGAGCTCCTATAATTCACCCCTCCACTTT. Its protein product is CATSRFARGSSYNSPLHF.

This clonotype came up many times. The CDR3, as DNA: TGTGCCAGCAGCTTAGGACTAGCGCATTACAATGAGCAGTTCTTC. This gives the protein CASSLGLAHYNEQFF. This chain connects TRBV11-2 to TRBJ2-1, with 8 bases identical to TRBD2. This CDR3 region has 15 residues. V shed 1 base and J 4 bases; nucleotides not matched to a gene: 3. The germline CDR1 and CDR2 sequences are SGHAT and FQNNGV.

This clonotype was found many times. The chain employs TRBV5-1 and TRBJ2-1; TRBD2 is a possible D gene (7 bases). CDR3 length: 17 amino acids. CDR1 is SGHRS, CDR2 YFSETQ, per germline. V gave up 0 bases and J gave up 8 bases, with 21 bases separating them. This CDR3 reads CASSLAVVAGAYYEQFF. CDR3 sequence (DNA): TGCGCCAGCAGCTTGGCGGTAGTGGCGGGGGCATACTATGAGCAGTTCTTC.

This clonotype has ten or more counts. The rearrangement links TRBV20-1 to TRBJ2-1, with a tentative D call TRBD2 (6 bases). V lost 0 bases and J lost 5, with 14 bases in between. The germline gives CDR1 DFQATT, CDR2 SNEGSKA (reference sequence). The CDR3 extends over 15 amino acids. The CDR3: CSARDGASVNNEQFF. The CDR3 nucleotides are TGCAGTGCTAGAGATGGCGCTAGCGTGAACAATGAGCAGTTCTTC.

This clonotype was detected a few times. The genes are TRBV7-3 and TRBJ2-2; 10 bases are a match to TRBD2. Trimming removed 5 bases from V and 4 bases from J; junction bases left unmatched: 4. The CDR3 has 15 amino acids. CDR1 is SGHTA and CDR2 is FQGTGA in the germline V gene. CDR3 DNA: TGTGCCAGCAGCCAAAGCGGGAGGGCCACCGGGGAGCTGTTTTTT. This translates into CASSQSGRATGELFF. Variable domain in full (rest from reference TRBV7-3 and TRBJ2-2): GAGVSQTPSNKVTEKGKYVELRCDPISGHTALYWYRQSLGQGPEFLIYFQGTGAADDSGLPNDRFFAVRPEGSVSTLKIQRTERGDSAVYLCASSQSGRATGELFFGEGSRLTVL.

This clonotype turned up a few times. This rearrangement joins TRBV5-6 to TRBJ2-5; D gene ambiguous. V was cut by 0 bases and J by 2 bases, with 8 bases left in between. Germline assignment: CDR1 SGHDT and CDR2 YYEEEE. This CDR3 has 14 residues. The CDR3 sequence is CASSLGQRQETQYF. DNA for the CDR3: TGTGCCAGCAGCTTGGGCCAAAGACAAGAGACCCAGTACTTC.

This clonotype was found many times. The CDR3 region is CASSLGLQYSYNEQFF. For the CDR3, the DNA is TGCGCCAGCAGCTTGGGACTACAATACTCCTACAATGAGCAGTTCTTC. This chain uses TRBV5-1 with TRBJ2-1; D might be TRBD2 (5 bases). CDR1 SGHRS and CDR2 YFSETQ come from the germline V gene. The V and J ends lost 0 bases and 0 bases respectively, with 10 bases between them. This CDR3 spans 16 amino acids. Based on the CDR3 plus reference TRBV5-1 and TRBJ2-1, the full variable domain is KAGVTQTPRYLIKTRGQQVTLSCSPISGHRSVSWYQQTPGQGLQFLFEYFSETQRNKGNFPGRFSGRQFSNSRSEMNVSTLELGDSALYLCASSLGLQYSYNEQFFGPGTRLTVL.

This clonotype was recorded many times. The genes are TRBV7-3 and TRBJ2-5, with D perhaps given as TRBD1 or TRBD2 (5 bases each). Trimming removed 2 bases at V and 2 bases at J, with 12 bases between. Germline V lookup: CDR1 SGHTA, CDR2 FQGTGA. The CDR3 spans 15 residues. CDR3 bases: TGTGCCAGCAGCTTAGCCTCGGGGCTACAAGAGACCCAGTACTTC. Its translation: CASSLASGLQETQYF.

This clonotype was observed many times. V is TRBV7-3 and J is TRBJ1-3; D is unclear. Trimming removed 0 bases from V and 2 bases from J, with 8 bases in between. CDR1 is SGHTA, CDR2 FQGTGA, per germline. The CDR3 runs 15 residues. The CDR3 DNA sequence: TGTGCCAGCAGCTTAACGAGGGTACCTGGAAACACCATATATTTT. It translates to CASSLTRVPGNTIYF.

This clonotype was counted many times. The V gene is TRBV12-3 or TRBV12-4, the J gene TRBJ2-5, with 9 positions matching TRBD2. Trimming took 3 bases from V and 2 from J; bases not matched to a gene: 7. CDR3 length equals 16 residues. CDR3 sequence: CASSLQLAGSQETQYF. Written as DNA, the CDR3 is TGTGCCAGCAGTTTGCAGCTAGCGGGGAGTCAAGAGACCCAGTACTTC.

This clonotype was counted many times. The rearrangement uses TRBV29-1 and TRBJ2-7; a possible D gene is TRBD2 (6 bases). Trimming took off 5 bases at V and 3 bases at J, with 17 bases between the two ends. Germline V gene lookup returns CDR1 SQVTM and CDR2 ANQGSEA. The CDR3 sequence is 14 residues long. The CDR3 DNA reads TGCAGCGTTTCCGGCCTGGGACTGAACTACGAGCAGTACTTC. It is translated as CSVSGLGLNYEQYF.

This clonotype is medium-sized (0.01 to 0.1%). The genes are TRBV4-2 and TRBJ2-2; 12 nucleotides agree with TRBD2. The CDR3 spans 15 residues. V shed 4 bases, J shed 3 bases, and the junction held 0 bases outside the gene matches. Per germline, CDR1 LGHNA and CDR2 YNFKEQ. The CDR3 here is CASSRLAGDTGELFF. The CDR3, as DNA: TGTGCCAGCAGCCGACTAGCGGGGGACACCGGGGAGCTGTTTTTT.

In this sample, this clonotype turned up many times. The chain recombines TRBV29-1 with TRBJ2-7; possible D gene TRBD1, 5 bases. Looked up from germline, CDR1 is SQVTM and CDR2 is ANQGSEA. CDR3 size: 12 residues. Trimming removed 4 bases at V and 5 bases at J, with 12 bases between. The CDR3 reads CSVVQGTDEQYF. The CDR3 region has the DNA TGCAGCGTTGTGCAGGGTACCGACGAGCAGTACTTC.

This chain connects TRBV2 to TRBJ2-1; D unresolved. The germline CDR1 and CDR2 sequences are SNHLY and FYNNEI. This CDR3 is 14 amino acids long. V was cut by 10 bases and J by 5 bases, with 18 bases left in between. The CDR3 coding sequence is TGTGCCACCCTCCCCCAACCGACGCACAATGAGCAGTTCTTC. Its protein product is CATLPQPTHNEQFF.

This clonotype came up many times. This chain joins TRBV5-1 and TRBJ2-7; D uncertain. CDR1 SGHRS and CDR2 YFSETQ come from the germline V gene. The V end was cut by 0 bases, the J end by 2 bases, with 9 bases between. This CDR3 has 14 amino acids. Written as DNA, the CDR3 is TGCGCCAGCAGCTTGGCCGACACCCCCTACGAGCAGTACTTC. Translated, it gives CASSLADTPYEQYF.